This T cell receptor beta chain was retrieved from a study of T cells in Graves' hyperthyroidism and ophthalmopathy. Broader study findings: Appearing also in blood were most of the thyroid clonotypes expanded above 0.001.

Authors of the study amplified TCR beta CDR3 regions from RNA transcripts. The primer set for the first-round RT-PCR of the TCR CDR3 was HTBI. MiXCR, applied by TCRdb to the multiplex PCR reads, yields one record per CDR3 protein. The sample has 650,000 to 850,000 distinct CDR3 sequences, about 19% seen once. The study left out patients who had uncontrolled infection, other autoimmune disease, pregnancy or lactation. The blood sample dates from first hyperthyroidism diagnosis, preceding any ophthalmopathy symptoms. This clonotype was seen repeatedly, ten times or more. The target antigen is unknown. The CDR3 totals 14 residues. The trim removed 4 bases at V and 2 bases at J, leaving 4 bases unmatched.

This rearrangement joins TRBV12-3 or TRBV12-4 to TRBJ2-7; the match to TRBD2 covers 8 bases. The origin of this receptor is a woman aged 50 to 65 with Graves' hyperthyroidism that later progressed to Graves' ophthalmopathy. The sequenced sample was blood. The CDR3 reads CASSSAGGPYEQYF. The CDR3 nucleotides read TGTGCCAGCAGTTCGGCGGGGGGACCCTACGAGCAGTACTTC.